This T cell receptor beta chain was sequenced in a study of blood T cell repertoires in COVID-19. Overall study: From the United States, Italy and Spain came samples of acute and convalescent COVID-19. T cells, B-cell-depleted T cells, or PBMCs provided the cDNA or gDNA that served as material.

Patients from Seattle were sampled longitudinally, starting during active infection. Germline assignment: CDR1 MNHEY and CDR2 SVGEGT. V was shortened by 2 bases and J by 3 bases, with 11 bases between the two germline ends. This CDR3 contains 14 residues. Authors' data handling: Amplification from reference gene primers served as the basis for estimated nucleated cell counts. Some clones are missing from TCRdb's copy, which holds only in-frame ones; the method was immunoSEQ multiplex PCR. The DNA gave D and trimming, while V, J and clone size come from that table. Seen here are 150,000 to 200,000 clones, around 81% observed once, and the top ten hold around 12%.

The chain carries TRBV6-2 or TRBV6-3 and TRBJ2-7; no firm D call. Material: peripheral blood. The receptor comes from a woman aged 80 or over with COVID-19, enrolled during active disease. The CDR3 loop is CASSYPISGYEQYF. In DNA, the CDR3 is TGTGCCAGCAGTTACCCAATATCGGGCTACGAGCAGTACTTC.